This TCR beta chain was sequenced in a study of cytomegalovirus exposure and HLA in healthy donors. Study observations and caveats: Follow-up analysis later connected one missense variant in DCLRE1C with trimming of TCR beta V- and J-genes. Sequences of the TCR beta chain were said to predict the HLA-A and HLA-B alleles of most subjects accurately. In a later analysis, HLA-associated TCR beta chains were more clonally expanded than equally common others. Association of approximately 18,000 TCR beta sequences with HLA alleles was found at 0.05 false discovery rate in a later analysis.

A word on this clone: Its specificity is not known.

Vbeta (60) and Jbeta (13) primers were used in the PCR. Some clones are missing from TCRdb's copy, which holds only in-frame ones; the method was immunoSEQ multiplex PCR. This table has about 150,000 clones, less than 65% appearing once. The CDR3 contains 13 residues. Germline V lookup: CDR1 SQVTM, CDR2 ANQGSEA. J was trimmed by 4 bases and V by 6 bases; bases with no gene match: 6. This chain links TRBV29-1 with TRBJ1-2, with 9 bases lining up with TRBD1. Sequencing was done on a sample of PBMCs. The TCR was taken from a woman in her twenties or thirties in good health and CMV-seropositive. CDR3 nucleotide sequence: TGCAGCGTCGACAGGGGGGACCTCTATGGCTACACCTTC. This translates into CSVDRGDLYGYTF.